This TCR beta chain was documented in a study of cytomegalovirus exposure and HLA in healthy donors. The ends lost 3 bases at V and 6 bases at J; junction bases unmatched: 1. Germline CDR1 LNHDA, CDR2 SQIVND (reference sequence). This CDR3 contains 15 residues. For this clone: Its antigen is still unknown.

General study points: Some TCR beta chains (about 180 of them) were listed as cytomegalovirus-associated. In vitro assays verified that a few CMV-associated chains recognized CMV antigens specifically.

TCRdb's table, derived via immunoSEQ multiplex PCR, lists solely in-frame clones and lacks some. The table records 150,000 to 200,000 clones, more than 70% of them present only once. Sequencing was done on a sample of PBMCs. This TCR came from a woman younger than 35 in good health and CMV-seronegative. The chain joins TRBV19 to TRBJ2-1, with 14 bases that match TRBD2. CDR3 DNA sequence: TGTGCCAGTAGTATGACTAGCGGGAGGGGCAATGAGCAGTTCTTC. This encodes CASSMTSGRGNEQFF.